Included here is one TCR beta chain sequence, with context. Antigen specificity is unknown. CDR3 size: 12 residues. Per the germline V gene, CDR1 is MNHEY and CDR2 is SMNVEV (reference sequence). V trimming: 11 bases; J trimming: 4 bases; junction bases outside the gene matches: 3. Produced via immunoSEQ multiplex PCR; TCRdb's table is partial and in-frame only. The sample records 60,000 to 80,000 clones, around 74% being singletons. The sample comes from a study of OX40 agonist ivuxolimab in advanced cancers. The overall study: Partial responses were observed in three patients, of whom one had hepatocellular carcinoma and two had cutaneous melanoma. Points from the study as a whole: CD4+ and CD8+ blood T cells expanded clonally by week 6 at 0.1 to 3.0 mg/kg.

The sequence was collected from an adult with an advanced solid tumor such as melanoma, head and neck, liver or kidney cancer. The specimen was CD4+ or CD8+ T cells sorted from blood, collected in a trial of the OX40 agonist ivuxolimab. This chain joins TRBV27 and TRBJ2-1; 9 positions match TRBD1. DNA for the CDR3: TGTGCCGGTGGGACAGGGTACAATGAGCAGTTCTTC. This codes for CAGGTGYNEQFF.